These T cell receptor beta chains were read from a single sample in a study of cytomegalovirus exposure and HLA in healthy donors. Profiled with immunoSEQ multiplex PCR; TCRdb holds only in-frame clones, not every one. The data show some 170,000 clones, about four fifths seen once. Sequenced sample: PBMCs. The receptors come from a woman aged 45-59 years in good health and CMV-seronegative. Both conserved end residues are part of each CDR3. D genes are given only for firm matches. Not every row has a clone size; where given, it reads once, few, many or a size class.

V gene: TRBV29-1
J gene: TRBJ2-3
clone size: few
D gene: .
CDR3 length: 15
CDR3 DNA: TGCAGCGTTGAGAAAGGAGGTTTCGTCACAGATACGCAGTATTTT
CDR3 protein: CSVEKGGFVTDTQYF

V gene: TRBV28
J gene: TRBJ2-7
clone size: .
D gene: .
CDR3 length: 15
CDR3 DNA: TGTGCCAGCAGTCCACAGCTGGGTACCGGCTACGAGCAGTACTTC
CDR3 protein: CASSPQLGTGYEQYF

V gene: TRBV7-9
J gene: TRBJ2-5
clone size: .
D gene: TRBD1
CDR3 length: 14
CDR3 DNA: TGTGCCAGCAGCCGGGGGACAGGGAAGGAGACCCAGTACTTC
CDR3 protein: CASSRGTGKETQYF

V gene: TRBV7-2
J gene: TRBJ2-3
clone size: .
D gene: TRBD2
CDR3 length: 16
CDR3 DNA: TGTGCCAGCAGCCTCGGACTAGCGGGGGGAACAGATACGCAGTATTTT
CDR3 protein: CASSLGLAGGTDTQYF

V gene: TRBV19
J gene: TRBJ1-5
clone size: .
D gene: TRBD1
CDR3 length: 15
CDR3 DNA: TGTGCCAGTAGTATGATAGACAGGGATAACCAGCCCCAGCATTTT
CDR3 protein: CASSMIDRDNQPQHF

V gene: TRBV27
J gene: TRBJ2-7
clone size: .
D gene: .
CDR3 length: 15
CDR3 DNA: TGTGCCAGCAGGGGAAACAGGCCGACCACCTACGAGCAGTACTTC
CDR3 protein: CASRGNRPTTYEQYF

V gene: TRBV5-1
J gene: TRBJ1-1
clone size: .
D gene: .
CDR3 length: 15
CDR3 DNA: TGCGCCAGCAGCTTGTTGCACAGGGAGAACACTGAAGCTTTCTTT
CDR3 protein: CASSLLHRENTEAFF

V gene: TRBV4-1
J gene: TRBJ2-2
clone size: .
D gene: TRBD2
CDR3 length: 19
CDR3 DNA: TGCGCCAGCAGCCATCCCAGGACTAGCGGGAGGGGAGGTACCGGGGAGCTGTTTTTT
CDR3 protein: CASSHPRTSGRGGTGELFF

V gene: TRBV23-1
J gene: TRBJ1-3
clone size: .
D gene: .
CDR3 length: 16
CDR3 DNA: TGCGCCAGCAGTCAATCGAAAGGGAATGGAGGGAACACCATATATTTT
CDR3 protein: CASSQSKGNGGNTIYF

V gene: TRBV6-6
J gene: TRBJ2-1
clone size: .
D gene: TRBD2
CDR3 length: 15
CDR3 DNA: TGTGCCAGCAGTTACAGCGGGGGAGCGAACAATGAGCAGTTCTTC
CDR3 protein: CASSYSGGANNEQFF

V gene: TRBV7-9
J gene: TRBJ2-2
clone size: .
D gene: TRBD2
CDR3 length: 12
CDR3 DNA: TGTTCCTCCGGGGGGGAGTCCGGGGAGCTGTTTTTT
CDR3 protein: CSSGGESGELFF

V gene: TRBV6-4
J gene: TRBJ1-1
clone size: .
D gene: .
CDR3 length: 13
CDR3 DNA: TGTGCCAGCAGTGCCCGTTCGGACACTGAAGCTTTCTTT
CDR3 protein: CASSARSDTEAFF

V gene: TRBV28
J gene: TRBJ2-1
clone size: .
D gene: .
CDR3 length: 16
CDR3 DNA: TGTGCCAGCAGTTTAACGGGGGGCCGGCCTTACAATGAGCAGTTCTTC
CDR3 protein: CASSLTGGRPYNEQFF

V gene: TRBV6-6
J gene: TRBJ2-1
clone size: .
D gene: .
CDR3 length: 14
CDR3 DNA: TGTGCCAGCAGTTACGGCGTACAGGGCAATGAGCAGTTCTTC
CDR3 protein: CASSYGVQGNEQFF

V gene: TRBV27
J gene: TRBJ1-4
clone size: .
D gene: .
CDR3 length: 14
CDR3 DNA: TGTGCCAGCAGTTTGACAGTTCCTAATGAAAAACTGTTTTTT
CDR3 protein: CASSLTVPNEKLFF

V gene: TRBV13
J gene: TRBJ2-7
clone size: .
D gene: .
CDR3 length: 13
CDR3 DNA: TGTGCCAGCAGCTTAGAGAGAGGCTACGAGCAGTACTTC
CDR3 protein: CASSLERGYEQYF

V gene: TRBV5-1
J gene: TRBJ1-1
clone size: .
D gene: .
CDR3 length: 14
CDR3 DNA: TGCGCCAGCAGCTTGGGGACAGCCAACACTGAAGCTTTCTTT
CDR3 protein: CASSLGTANTEAFF

V gene: TRBV7-2
J gene: TRBJ1-1
clone size: once
D gene: .
CDR3 length: 12
CDR3 DNA: TGTGCCGAGCACAGCCAGAACACTGAAGCTTTCTTT
CDR3 protein: CAEHSQNTEAFF

V gene: TRBV7-2
J gene: TRBJ2-2
clone size: .
D gene: TRBD2
CDR3 length: 15
CDR3 DNA: TGTGCCAGCAGATTAACTAGCGGGACGGGCGGGGAGCTGTTTTTT
CDR3 protein: CASRLTSGTGGELFF

V gene: TRBV27
J gene: TRBJ1-2
clone size: .
D gene: .
CDR3 length: 13
CDR3 DNA: TGTGCCAGCAGTTTATACAGGGAGGGTGGCTACACCTTC
CDR3 protein: CASSLYREGGYTF

V gene: TRBV6-1
J gene: TRBJ2-7
clone size: .
D gene: TRBD1
CDR3 length: 12
CDR3 DNA: TGTGCCAGCAGCCGGACAGGGAACGAGCAGTACTTC
CDR3 protein: CASSRTGNEQYF

V gene: TRBV20-1
J gene: TRBJ1-1
clone size: .
D gene: .
CDR3 length: 10
CDR3 DNA: TGCAGTCTCGGGACAACTGAAGCTTTCTTT
CDR3 protein: CSLGTTEAFF

V gene: TRBV19
J gene: TRBJ1-2
clone size: .
D gene: .
CDR3 length: 14
CDR3 DNA: TGTGCCAGTAGTCCCAGCGGGCGGGTCTATGGCTACACCTTC
CDR3 protein: CASSPSGRVYGYTF

V gene: TRBV6-5
J gene: TRBJ2-7
clone size: once
D gene: TRBD2
CDR3 length: 16
CDR3 DNA: TGTGCCAGCAGTTCCGGGACTAGCGGGAGAGTCTACGAGCAGTACTTC
CDR3 protein: CASSSGTSGRVYEQYF

V gene: TRBV5-1
J gene: TRBJ1-4
clone size: .
D gene: .
CDR3 length: 14
CDR3 DNA: TGCGCCAGCAGCTTGGGCCAAGTCGGGGAAAAACTGTTTTTT
CDR3 protein: CASSLGQVGEKLFF

V gene: TRBV4-1
J gene: TRBJ2-7
clone size: .
D gene: .
CDR3 length: 17
CDR3 DNA: TGCGCCAGCAGCCAAGAGGGCGGGGCGGGAACCTCCTACGAGCAGTACTTC
CDR3 protein: CASSQEGGAGTSYEQYF

V gene: TRBV7-8
J gene: TRBJ2-1
clone size: .
D gene: TRBD2
CDR3 length: 16
CDR3 DNA: TGTGCCAGCAGCCAGAGGACCCGACTAGCAGACAATGAGCAGTTCTTC
CDR3 protein: CASSQRTRLADNEQFF

V gene: TRBV2
J gene: TRBJ1-1
clone size: .
D gene: .
CDR3 length: 14
CDR3 DNA: TGTGCCAGCAAGGAGGGGATTCAGAACACTGAAGCTTTCTTT
CDR3 protein: CASKEGIQNTEAFF

V gene: TRBV7-2
J gene: TRBJ2-1
clone size: .
D gene: TRBD1
CDR3 length: 15
CDR3 DNA: TGTGCCAGTAGGGACAAGACAGGGGGCGTCAATGAGCAGTTCTTC
CDR3 protein: CASRDKTGGVNEQFF

V gene: TRBV2
J gene: TRBJ1-3
clone size: few
D gene: .
CDR3 length: 15
CDR3 DNA: TGTGCCAGCAGTGAAAGGCAGGGATCTGGAAACACCATATATTTT
CDR3 protein: CASSERQGSGNTIYF

V gene: TRBV14
J gene: TRBJ2-5
clone size: .
D gene: TRBD2
CDR3 length: 14
CDR3 DNA: TGTGCCAGCAGCCAATCTAGCGGGAGCGAGACCCAGTACTTC
CDR3 protein: CASSQSSGSETQYF

V gene: TRBV6-5
J gene: TRBJ2-1
clone size: .
D gene: .
CDR3 length: 12
CDR3 DNA: TGTGCCAGCAGTTCCGCAGCGCGGGAGCAGTTCTTC
CDR3 protein: CASSSAAREQFF

V gene: TRBV9
J gene: TRBJ2-2
clone size: .
D gene: TRBD1
CDR3 length: 17
CDR3 DNA: TGTGCCAGCAGCCCCGCCCGGACAGGGCTTTTGTCCGGGGAGCTGTTTTTT
CDR3 protein: CASSPARTGLLSGELFF

V gene: TRBV7-9
J gene: TRBJ2-2
clone size: .
D gene: .
CDR3 length: 16
CDR3 DNA: TGTGCCAGCAGCTTAGCTTCCGTGACAAACACCGGGGAGCTGTTTTTT
CDR3 protein: CASSLASVTNTGELFF

V gene: TRBV7-2
J gene: TRBJ2-5
clone size: .
D gene: TRBD2
CDR3 length: 14
CDR3 DNA: TGTGCCAGTGGACTAGCGGGGGGGGCGTGGGCCCAGTACTTC
CDR3 protein: CASGLAGGAWAQYF

V gene: TRBV5-6
J gene: TRBJ2-7
clone size: .
D gene: .
CDR3 length: 14
CDR3 DNA: TGTGCCAGCAGAAAAAGGGGTACCCACTACGAGCAGTACTTC
CDR3 protein: CASRKRGTHYEQYF

V gene: TRBV6-5
J gene: TRBJ2-7
clone size: .
D gene: TRBD1
CDR3 length: 14
CDR3 DNA: TGTGCCAGCAGTGACGGGACAGTCTCCTACGAGCAGTACTTC
CDR3 protein: CASSDGTVSYEQYF

V gene: TRBV28
J gene: TRBJ2-7
clone size: .
D gene: TRBD1
CDR3 length: 14
CDR3 DNA: TGTGCCAGCGCTACGGACAGGGGGATCTACGAGCAGTACTTC
CDR3 protein: CASATDRGIYEQYF

V gene: TRBV10-3
J gene: TRBJ2-7
clone size: .
D gene: TRBD1
CDR3 length: 17
CDR3 DNA: TGTGCCATCAGTCCACGGTCGGGTCCGGGACAGGGTGGCGAGCAGTACTTC
CDR3 protein: CAISPRSGPGQGGEQYF

V gene: TRBV5-6
J gene: TRBJ2-3
clone size: .
D gene: .
CDR3 length: 14
CDR3 DNA: TGTGCCAGCAGCTTGTGGGGGCCGGCAGATACGCAGTATTTT
CDR3 protein: CASSLWGPADTQYF

V gene: TRBV13
J gene: TRBJ1-1
clone size: .
D gene: .
CDR3 length: 12
CDR3 DNA: TGTGCCAGCAGCGGCCAGGGGTGGGGCGCTTTCTTT
CDR3 protein: CASSGQGWGAFF

V gene: TRBV6-5
J gene: TRBJ2-7
clone size: .
D gene: TRBD2
CDR3 length: 13
CDR3 DNA: TGTGCCAGCGTAGCTAGCGGGAGCTACGAGCAGTACTTC
CDR3 protein: CASVASGSYEQYF